This paragraph reports one TCR beta chain. The antigen remains undetermined. This CDR3 contains 14 residues. The germline gives CDR1 KGHSH, CDR2 LQKENI. V shed 6 bases and J shed 8 bases, with 14 bases lying between them. These data come from a study of OX40 agonist ivuxolimab in advanced cancers. Study context: Ivuxolimab, an antibody acting as an agonist of OX40 (CD134), was used to treat patients. Study-wide results and caveats: Certain nonresponding patients likewise had low normalized T-cell clonal expansion. Clonal expansion was seen in CD4+ and CD8+ blood T cells by week 6 at 0.1 to 3.0 mg/kg.

Samples of blood were obtained at baseline, on cycle 4 day 1, and on cycle 7 day 1. This table comes from immunoSEQ multiplex PCR, and its TCRdb copy is limited to in-frame clones, with some not included. The sample holds 50,000 to 75,000 clones; just over 85% are singletons and the top ten take over 1%. This receptor was identified in an adult with an advanced solid tumor such as melanoma, head and neck, liver or kidney cancer. The gene calls are TRBV18 and TRBJ1-6; tentatively, D is TRBD1 (6 bases). The source was CD4+ or CD8+ T cells sorted from blood, collected in a trial of the OX40 agonist ivuxolimab. The CDR3 protein is CASSQGGIDSPLHF. The CDR3 DNA sequence: TGTGCCAGCTCCCAAGGGGGGATTGATTCACCCCTCCACTTT.